This TCR beta chain was identified in a study of CD8+ T cells in alopecia areata. Study overall: Twice daily, treated patients received 5 to 10 mg of oral tofacitinib.

This CDR3 is built from 15 residues. V dropped 5 bases and J dropped 3 bases, with 14 bases sitting between them. In germline, CDR1 is MNHEY, CDR2 SMNVEV (reference sequence). TCR sequencing used cDNA made by reverse transcription of extracted RNA. Only in-frame clones appear in the TCRdb table, and some are missing; sequencing was by immunoSEQ multiplex PCR. The sample gives 150,000 to 250,000 clones, roughly 64% of which show up once; under 7% is in the top ten. Regarding treatment: oral pan-JAK inhibitor, 5-10 mg twice daily. Broader study findings: TCR sharing across patients was less clear than in mice, possibly HLA-related. Affected scalp, especially in alopecia totalis/universalis, had a higher clonality than normal scalp did.

As concerns this clone: What it binds is not known.

This clonotype was sampled from a human donor with alopecia areata. Source: CD4+ T cells sorted from blood, taken at week 24, from a patient treated with tofacitinib. The V and J genes are TRBV27 and TRBJ2-1; perhaps TRBD1 as D (5 bases). The CDR3 DNA reads TGTGCCAGCAGTCCTCCCGGACACTACTACAATGAGCAGTTCTTC. It specifies CASSPPGHYYNEQFF.